This TCR beta chain originates from a study of cytomegalovirus exposure and HLA in healthy donors (TCRdb year 2017). Background on the whole study: An earlier analysis of 587 of the donors reported 250 to 300 Gb of sequence data and 117 million unique TCR beta sequences from some 180 million T cells. In the later analysis, no new phenotypic data were used to find candidate immune exposures; instead, reliance was placed on TCR beta sequences and their occurrence across donors. A later analysis re-examined previously published TCR beta repertoires from several hundred donors and added high-resolution HLA genotyping to investigate patterns of TCR occurrence. Of the roughly 400 genotyped donors, approximately 80% fell in the genetic ancestry cluster associated with self-reported Caucasian donors. Using immunosequencing, the study profiled T cell repertoires from about 650 subjects and related those repertoires to cytomegalovirus serostatus. To decide whether each TCR beta V gene segment behaved as functional or pseudogenic, an earlier analysis of fewer than 750 of the donors relied on high-throughput TCR beta sequencing. In addition to the first cohort of 500 to 850 subjects, a separate validation cohort of 120 different subjects was used. HLA typing included class I and class II loci at four-digit resolution. About five DR-DQ haplotypes were treated as single units for association and clustering because of strong linkage in the cohort. Every discovery cohort repertoire had been produced on one sequencing platform. A later genetic analysis took genome-wide SNP genotypes for about 65% of the 666 donors and used that subset as a discovery cohort. Alongside the repertoire data, information on donor age, sex, ethnicity and CMV serostatus was compiled. The study combined high-throughput TCR immunosequencing, statistical association of individual TCRs with disease status, and machine learning to predict cytomegalovirus infection status. The study aimed to test whether signatures of past pathogen exposure could be identified by cataloging public T cell receptors. About 300 gigabases of sequencing data and 78 million or so unique TCR sequences were included in an early release covering about 620 HLA-typed donors. The number of typed donors differed by locus: roughly 629-640 for A, B, C, DRB1 and DQB1; approximately 520 for DQA1; roughly 600 for DPA1; and some 450 for DPB1. Among about 410 genotyped donors of the cohort, an average of around 250,000 unique TCR beta nucleotide sequences was sequenced per donor, of which 15% to 20% were non-productive. On the study overall, not on this receptor specifically: A later analysis found that most CMV-associated TCR beta chains appeared HLA-restricted, with HLA associations seemingly driven largely by CMV exposure. A later analysis associated 17,000 or so TCR beta sequences with specific HLA alleles at a false discovery rate of 0.05. A further reported finding was that TCR beta sequences accurately predicted the HLA-A and HLA-B alleles for most subjects in the first cohort. The only immune exposure information available for the cohort was CMV serostatus. A total of fewer than 200 TCR beta chains were listed by the study as associated with cytomegalovirus. Because the 87-base-pair reads could not distinguish some IMGT-functional V segments, including TRBV6-2 and TRBV6-3, those segments were excluded. The sequencing pipeline was judged likely to have produced a cluster of highly shared sequence variants as a technical artifact. HLA typing was unavailable for some donors at each locus, so association tests used only the typed subset. Compared with the roughly 700-donor mean, donors in an Asian-associated ancestry cluster had fewer N-insertions in productive TCRs, according to a later genetic analysis. In a later analysis, HLA-associated TCR beta chains were found to be more clonally expanded and to have lower generation probabilities than equally common non-associated chains. The presence/absence analyses assumed that sequencing depth was roughly uniform across donors, and that assumption may not be true. An earlier analysis of approximately 600 of the donors showed that most TCR beta V segments appeared in productive rearrangements either about 87% or about 30% of the time, which broadly matched IMGT annotations. A later analysis reported that several top co-occurrence clusters appeared linked to parvovirus B19, influenza, CMV and Epstein-Barr virus. Only TCR beta chains were sequenced in this cohort, and the absence of alpha or paired-chain data limited detectable features. In both the original and validation cohorts, the classifier was reported to diagnose cytomegalovirus status with high specificity and sensitivity. Linkage disequilibrium might explain the correlated functional status among segregating V segments, but an unknown experimental factor could not be excluded. Over 15 rarely observed V segments, including chromosome 9 orphons, were excluded from the earlier analysis of some 590 of the donors because counts were too low. In a later analysis, the rate of TCR association differed among HLA loci, with DRB1 alleles having the most associated TCRs and HLA-C alleles having the fewest. Strong co-occurrence of HLA alleles, especially DR and DQ, made assigning TCR associations to individual alleles difficult. The authors suggested that the approach could potentially be generalized to other disease states and immunological phenotypes. Three of the identified cytomegalovirus-associated TCR beta chains were confirmed in vitro to be specific for cytomegalovirus antigens. Most TCR sequences were observed very rarely across donors, whereas some public TCRs were present in many individuals. A later genetic analysis associated a missense DCLRE1C variant with V-gene and J-gene trimming of TCR beta chains, and an independent cohort replicated the association.

The cohort was made up of 666 healthy bone marrow donors. Cohort members were all nominally healthy when sampled, although unrecorded immune exposures were likely present. The donor was CMV seronegative and was included in the group of 352 seronegative cohort members. Every donor gave a peripheral blood sample, and the peripheral blood mononuclear cells from that sample were used for TCR beta sequencing. The Qiagen DNeasy Blood Extraction Kit was used to extract genomic DNA from the blood cell samples. CDR1 and CDR2 are drawn from the germline V gene: MNHEY, SVGAGI. Clipping removes 2 bases from V and 6 bases from J, with 4 as the unmatched junction base count. The CDR3 sequence holds 13 residues, the cysteine and phenylalanine included. Only CDR3 DNA is held: 39 bases, read in frame from base 1. This clone was observed a single time. Its antigen target is currently unknown. The record has no base qualities; no much larger clone is one base away.

The library came from the immunoSEQ multiplex PCR assay. For the multiplex PCR, a mixture combining 60 forward primers for TCR Vbeta segments and 13 reverse primers for TCR Jbeta segments was used. The CDR3 region of rearranged TCR beta genes was amplified from genomic DNA by a multiplex PCR assay. The amplified TCR beta libraries were sequenced on the Illumina HiSeq System as 87-base-pair reads. Per the authors' processing: A later analysis tallied tens of millions of unique TCR beta chains across the 600 to 700 repertoires, and some 12 million of those chains were shared by two or more donors. Raw reads were error-corrected and collapsed into unique sequences by a nearest-neighbor algorithm in which closely related sequences were merged to remove PCR and sequencing errors. V, D and J gene segments were assigned by aligning CDR3 sequences to IMGT reference sequences. For a sequence to be retained, at least a six-nucleotide match to both a V gene segment and a J gene segment was required. A rearrangement was called productive if the CDR3 had no stop codons and remained in frame with V and J, and every other rearrangement was called non-productive. CDR3 was defined by IMGT convention, running from the second conserved V-encoded cysteine to the conserved J-encoded phenylalanine. In an earlier analysis of just under 600 of the donors, sequences lacking an unambiguous match to a single V gene segment were excluded. An earlier analysis of several hundred of the donors called V segments functional above 56.7% productive rearrangements and segregating when the between-donor standard deviation exceeded 5%. To diagnose cytomegalovirus status from the catalog of TCR beta chain sequences, a statistical classification framework was built. V and J gene assignment, in a later analysis, came from comparing TCR nucleotide sequences with IMGT/GENE-DB human TR gene sequences. Using the TCRdist pipeline, a later analysis assigned CDR3 sequences along with most-parsimonious VDJ recombination scenarios. In a later analysis, each TCR beta chain was defined by its CDR3 amino acid sequence together with its V-gene family, and reads without a unique V-gene family were excluded. As a way to deal with suspected cross-contamination and a sequencing artifact, a later analysis dropped roughly 600 nucleotide sequences that were highly shared and had low generation probability. In a later analysis, a clonal expansion index for each public chain was calculated from normalized within-repertoire ranks of inferred template counts. In a later analysis, generation probabilities were computed using a VDJ recombination model fitted to out-of-frame rearrangements, and the results were checked against IGoR. A later analysis scored TCR-TCR, TCR-HLA and TCR-CMV co-occurrence with hypergeometric tests, applying a repertoire-size bias correction to TCR pairs. To estimate false discovery rates, a later analysis permuted the HLA or CMV assignments 20 times. In a later analysis, co-occurring TCRs were grouped using DBSCAN, with TCRdist sequence similarity added in when clustering inside HLA-allele-positive subsets. Repertoires with fewer than 30,000 or more than 120,000 public chains, plus five repertoires with anomalous nucleotide sharing, were excluded from co-occurrence clustering. This immuneACCESS table, as held by TCRdb, lists in-frame sequences with V and J called but not all clones. Of the missing ones, under half trace to an unresolved V gene in checked studies; the others have no known cause. Clone size and the V and J calls come from that table; the DNA yielded D and trimming. Counted in this sample were about 190,000 clones; about nine tenths of them appeared once. Under 1.2% of the sample rests with the top ten.

This receptor was identified in a boy between 2 and 10 years old in good health and CMV-seronegative. Material for sequencing was PBMCs. The rearrangement combines TRBV6-5 with TRBJ2-7; 7 middle bases align to TRBD2. The base sequence is TGTGCCAGCAGTTACGGAGCGGGGAGCGAGCAGTACTTC. Its translation reads: CASSYGAGSEQYF.